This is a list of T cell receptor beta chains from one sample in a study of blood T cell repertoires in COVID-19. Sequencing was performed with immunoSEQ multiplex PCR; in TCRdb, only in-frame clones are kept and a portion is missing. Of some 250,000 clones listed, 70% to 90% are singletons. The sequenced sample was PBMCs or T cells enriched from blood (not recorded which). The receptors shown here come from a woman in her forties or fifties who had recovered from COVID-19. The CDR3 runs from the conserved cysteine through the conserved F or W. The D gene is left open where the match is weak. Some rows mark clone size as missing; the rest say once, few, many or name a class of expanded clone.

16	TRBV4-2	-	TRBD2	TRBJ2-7	TGTGCCAGCAGCCAAGATAGTGCGGGAGAATCCTACGAGCAGTACTTC	CASSQDSAGESYEQYF
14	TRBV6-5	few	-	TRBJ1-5	TGTGCCAGCAGCTTGGAGGATAGGGCAAGCGCCCAGCATTTT	CASSLEDRASAQHF
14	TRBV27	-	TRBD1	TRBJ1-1	TGTGCCAGCAGTCCACAGGGGTGGTACACTGAAGCTTTCTTT	CASSPQGWYTEAFF
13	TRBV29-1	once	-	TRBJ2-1	TGCAGCGCACCACCGCCCGACTTCGGTGAGCAGTTCTTC	CSAPPPDFGEQFF
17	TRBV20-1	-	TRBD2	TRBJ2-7	TGCAGTGCTAGTCTTCCTAGCGGGAGGGGATCTGTGGAGGAGCAGTACTTC	CSASLPSGRGSVEEQYF
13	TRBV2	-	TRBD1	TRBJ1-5	TGTGCCAGCAGTGGGACAGGCTTTCAGCCCCAGCATTTT	CASSGTGFQPQHF
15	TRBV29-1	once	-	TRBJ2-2	TGCAGCGTTGAGGTCGTGGTCGGGTCGGCCGGGGAGCTGTTTTTT	CSVEVVVGSAGELFF
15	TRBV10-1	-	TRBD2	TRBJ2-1	TGCGCCAGCAGTGAGTGGCGGGAGCGTTACAATGAGCAGTTCTTC	CASSEWRERYNEQFF
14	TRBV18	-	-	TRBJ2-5	TGTGCCAGCTCACCCAGCCGGGTCGAAGAGACCCAGTACTTC	CASSPSRVEETQYF
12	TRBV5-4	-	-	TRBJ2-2	TGTGCCAGCAGCGAATCCCAGGGGGAGCTGTTTTTT	CASSESQGELFF
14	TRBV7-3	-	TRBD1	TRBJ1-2	TGTGCCAGCAGCTCCGGACAGGGGGACTATGGCTACACCTTC	CASSSGQGDYGYTF
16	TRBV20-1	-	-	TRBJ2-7	TGCAGTGCTAGTTTAACCCCACTGGGGCCGTCGGGTGAGCAGTACTTC	CSASLTPLGPSGEQYF
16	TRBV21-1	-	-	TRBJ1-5	TGTGCCAGCAGCATTCCGGGGGGGGATCTAAATCAGCCCCAGCATTTT	CASSIPGGDLNQPQHF
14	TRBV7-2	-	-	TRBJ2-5	TGTGCCAGCAGCTACCAGCGAGGGCAAGAGACCCAGTACTTC	CASSYQRGQETQYF
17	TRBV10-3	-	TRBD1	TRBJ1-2	TGTGCCATCAGTGAGTCGACAGGGGATTTTGGAAACTATGGCTACACCTTC	CAISESTGDFGNYGYTF
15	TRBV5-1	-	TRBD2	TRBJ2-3	TGCGCCAGCAGCTTCCTCGCGGGAGGGACAGATACGCAGTATTTT	CASSFLAGGTDTQYF
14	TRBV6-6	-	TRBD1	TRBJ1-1	TGTGCCAGCAGTGGACAGGGGTTAGGGACTGAAGCTTTCTTT	CASSGQGLGTEAFF
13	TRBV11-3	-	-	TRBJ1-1	TGTGCCAGCAGCTTCTCGGTGAACACTGAAGCTTTCTTT	CASSFSVNTEAFF
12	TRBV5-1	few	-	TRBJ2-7	TGCGCCAGCAGCGTTGACAACTACGAGCAGTACTTC	CASSVDNYEQYF
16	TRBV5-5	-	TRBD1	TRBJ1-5	TGTGCCAGCAGCGCGGACAGGGAATGGGGCAATCAGCCCCAGCATTTT	CASSADREWGNQPQHF
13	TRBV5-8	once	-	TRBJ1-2	TGTGCCAGCAGCTTGCCAGGAAGCTATGGCTACACCTTC	CASSLPGSYGYTF
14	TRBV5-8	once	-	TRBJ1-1	TGTGCCAGCAGAAGTACAGGAATGAACACTGAAGCTTTCTTT	CASRSTGMNTEAFF
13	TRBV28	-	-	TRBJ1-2	TGTGCCAGCACCCAGACAGTTCACTATGGCTACACCTTC	CASTQTVHYGYTF
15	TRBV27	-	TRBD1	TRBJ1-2	TGTGCCAGCAGTTTAGTGGCGGGACAGGTCTCTGGCTACACCTTC	CASSLVAGQVSGYTF
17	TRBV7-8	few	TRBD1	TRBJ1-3	TGTGCCAGCAGCTTAGTTGGGACAGGGGGTTTTGGAAACACCATATATTTT	CASSLVGTGGFGNTIYF
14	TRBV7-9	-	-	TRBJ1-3	TGTGCCAGCAGCTTCGGGGGATCTGGAAACACCATATATTTT	CASSFGGSGNTIYF
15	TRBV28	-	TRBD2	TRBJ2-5	TGTGCCAGCAGCCGTGTAGCGGGGTTCCAAGAGACCCAGTACTTC	CASSRVAGFQETQYF
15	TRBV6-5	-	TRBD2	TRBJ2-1	TGTGCCAGCAGTTACCCTGGGAGGGACCACAATGAGCAGTTCTTC	CASSYPGRDHNEQFF
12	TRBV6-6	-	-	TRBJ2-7	TGTGCCAGCAGTTACCACAAATACGAGCAGTACTTC	CASSYHKYEQYF
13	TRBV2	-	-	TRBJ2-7	TGTGCCAGCAGTGAGTACGGGGGAGGAGAGCAGTACTTC	CASSEYGGGEQYF
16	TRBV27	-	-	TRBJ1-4	TGTGCCAGCAGTTTAGGGTGGGGGCGCGGGAATGAAAAACTGTTTTTT	CASSLGWGRGNEKLFF
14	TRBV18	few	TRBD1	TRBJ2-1	TGTGCCAGCTCCCCGGACAGGACATACAATGAGCAGTTCTTC	CASSPDRTYNEQFF
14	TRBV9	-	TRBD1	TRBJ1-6	TGTGCCAGCAGCGTGGGACAGCCAAATTCACCCCTCCACTTT	CASSVGQPNSPLHF
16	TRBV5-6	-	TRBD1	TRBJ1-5	TGTGCCAGCAGCTATGGACAGGGCTGGGGCAATCAGCCCCAGCATTTT	CASSYGQGWGNQPQHF
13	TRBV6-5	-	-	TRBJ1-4	TGTGCCAGCCGAGGGGGAACTAATGAAAAACTGTTTTTT	CASRGGTNEKLFF
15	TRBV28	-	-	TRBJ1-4	TGTGCCAGCAGTCCATGGGCGGACAGCGATGAAAAACTGTTTTTT	CASSPWADSDEKLFF
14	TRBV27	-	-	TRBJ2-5	TGTGCCAGCAGCCTATCTTCCCCCCTGGAGACCCAGTACTTC	CASSLSSPLETQYF
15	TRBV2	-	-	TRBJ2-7	TGTGCCAGCAGTCCGAAGGAGGGGCAGGTTTCCGAGCAGTACTTC	CASSPKEGQVSEQYF
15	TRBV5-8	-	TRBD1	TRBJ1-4	TGTGCCAGCAGCCGACCCCCGGGACAGGGAGAGAAACTGTTTTTT	CASSRPPGQGEKLFF
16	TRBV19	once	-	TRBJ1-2	TGTGCCAGTAGTATTCTATCCAGGGGCAGTAACTATGGCTACACCTTC	CASSILSRGSNYGYTF
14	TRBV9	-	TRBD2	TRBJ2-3	TGTGCCAGCAGCGTCGGGGGGTTTACAGATACGCAGTATTTT	CASSVGGFTDTQYF
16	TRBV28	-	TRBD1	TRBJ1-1	TGTGCCAGCAGTCCGTACAGGGGGCGCGTGAACACTGAAGCTTTCTTT	CASSPYRGRVNTEAFF
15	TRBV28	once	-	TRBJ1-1	TGTGCCAGCAGTGTAATCAGGGACATGAACACTGAAGCTTTCTTT	CASSVIRDMNTEAFF
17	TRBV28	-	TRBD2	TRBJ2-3	TGTGCCAGCAGTTTATGGTCTAGCGGTTCTAGCACAGATACGCAGTATTTT	CASSLWSSGSSTDTQYF
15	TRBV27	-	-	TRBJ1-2	TGTGCCAGCAGTTCCCCGACGGCAGGATTCTATGGCTACACCTTC	CASSSPTAGFYGYTF
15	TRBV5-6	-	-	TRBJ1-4	TGTGCCAGCAGCTTTTGGAGGGAAGCCAATGAAAAACTGTTTTTT	CASSFWREANEKLFF
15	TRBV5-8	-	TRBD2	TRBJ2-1	TGTGCCAGCAGCTCCGGGACTAGCATTTACAATGAGCAGTTCTTC	CASSSGTSIYNEQFF
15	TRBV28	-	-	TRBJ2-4	TGTGCCAGCAGTTCCCAAGGGGGAGCCAAAAACATTCAGTACTTC	CASSSQGGAKNIQYF
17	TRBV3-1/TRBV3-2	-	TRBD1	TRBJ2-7	TGTGCCAGCAGCCAAGTCGGCCTCCGGACAGGGACCTACGAGCAGTACTTC	CASSQVGLRTGTYEQYF
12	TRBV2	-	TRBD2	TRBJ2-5	TGTGCCAGCGGGAGGGCCGGGGAGACCCAGTACTTC	CASGRAGETQYF
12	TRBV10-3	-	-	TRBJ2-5	TGTGCCATCAGCGGGTTGGGAGAGACCCAGTACTTC	CAISGLGETQYF
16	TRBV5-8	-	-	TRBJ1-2	TGTGCCAGCAGCCCTGGGGGGGGGTACTTCAACTATGGCTACACCTTC	CASSPGGGYFNYGYTF
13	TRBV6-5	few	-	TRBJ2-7	TGTGCCAGCAGAGCAACAGGGTACTACGAGCAGTACTTC	CASRATGYYEQYF
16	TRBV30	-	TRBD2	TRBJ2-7	TGTGCCTGGAGTGTAATTAGTGGCGGGAGCTCCTACGAGCAGTACTTC	CAWSVISGGSSYEQYF
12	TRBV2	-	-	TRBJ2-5	TGTGCCAGCAGGACAGAAGAAGAGACCCAGTACTTC	CASRTEEETQYF